This T cell receptor beta chain was identified in a study of blood T cell repertoires in COVID-19. The CDR3 consists of 15 residues. Sequencing used immunoSEQ multiplex PCR; TCRdb keeps in-frame clones, though not all of them. The sample yields roughly 290,000 clones, approximately 80% seen once. The receptor comes from a woman aged 50 to 60 with active or convalescent COVID-19. The J gene is TRBJ1-6, the V gene TRBV12-1; the table names TRBD1, a call not compared with the DNA. TRBV12-1 is a pseudogene locus. The specimen sequenced was peripheral blood. CDR3 region: CASSLRDRMNSPLHF. The DNA of the CDR3 is TGTGCCAGCAGCTTGAGGGACAGGATGAATTCACCCCTCCACTTT.